A single sample is the source of the 7 T cell receptor beta chains below, sequenced in a study of shared clonotypes between healthy human individuals. The repertoire was sequenced with immunoSEQ multiplex PCR; TCRdb's copy has only in-frame clones and lacks some. The repertoire holds roughly 2.2 million clones, with 85% to 95% as singletons. Sequenced material: naive CD4+ T cells from PBMCs. Specified subset: CD45RA+ positively selected. These receptors originate from a man aged 18 to 30 in good health. Some clones in this sample may be carry-over from other donors' samples.

V and J are TRBV5-1 and TRBJ1-3; D is uncertain. CDR1 is SGHRS and CDR2 is YFSETQ in the germline V gene. Trimming left V 4 bases short and J 9 bases short, with 14 bases between. CDR3 length equals 13 residues. This CDR3 is CASSPAGDGTIYF. CDR3 in DNA: TGCGCCAGCAGCCCGGCCGGCGACGGCACCATATATTTT.

The rearrangement joins TRBV7-9 to TRBJ2-1; D is unclear. The V and J ends lost 6 bases and 5 bases respectively, with 8 bases between them. This CDR3 spans 12 amino acids. Germline lookup yields CDR1 SEHNR and CDR2 FQNEAQ (reference sequence). The CDR3 region is CASRNADNEQFF. Written as DNA, the CDR3 is TGTGCCAGCAGAAACGCCGACAATGAGCAGTTCTTC.

The chain employs TRBV7-6 and TRBJ2-1; 9 nucleotides agree with TRBD2. Germline V lookup: CDR1 SGHVS, CDR2 FNYEAQ. The J segment lost 6 bases and the V segment lost 0 bases, leaving 6 bases of the junction unmatched. The CDR3 is made up of 16 amino acids. CDR3: CASSLAAGGGFNEQFF. The CDR3 DNA reads as TGTGCCAGCAGCTTAGCGGCGGGAGGGGGCTTCAATGAGCAGTTCTTC.

This chain uses TRBV7-8 with TRBJ1-5; 9 nucleotides agree with TRBD1. The junction had 8 bases not matched to a gene; V was cut back by 5 bases and J by 3 bases. CDR3 length equals 16 residues. Germline V gives CDR1 SGHVS, CDR2 FQNEAQ. The CDR3 DNA reads as TGTGCCAGCAGCCCCCAAGACAGGGGGACCAATCAGCCCCAGCATTTT. Protein: CASSPQDRGTNQPQHF.

V gene TRBV4-2 combines with J gene TRBJ2-1, with 8 bases fitting TRBD2. The J segment lost 7 bases and the V segment lost 0 bases, leaving 8 bases of the junction unmatched. This CDR3 has 16 amino acids. The V gene's germline CDR1 is LGHNA and CDR2 YNFKEQ. DNA of the CDR3: TGTGCCAGCAGCCAAGAACTAGCGGTCAAAAGTAATGAGCAGTTCTTC. This codes for CASSQELAVKSNEQFF.

The chain uses TRBV4-1 and TRBJ2-5; D is perhaps TRBD2 (6 bases). With 0 bases removed from V and 5 bases from J, the gap between germline ends came to 19 bases. The CDR3 consists of 17 residues. Germline CDR1 and CDR2: MGHRA and YSYEKL. The CDR3 spells CASSQELGLPEVETQYF. The DNA of the CDR3 is TGCGCCAGCAGCCAAGAATTGGGACTCCCTGAGGTCGAGACCCAGTACTTC.

V gene TRBV19 combines with J gene TRBJ2-6; D ambiguous. V was pared by 5 bases and J by 4 bases, with 9 bases between. Germline V gives CDR1 LNHDA, CDR2 SQIVND (reference sequence). The CDR3 has 14 residues. CDR3 nucleotide sequence: TGTGCCAGTAGTGTGGCCAACGGGGCCAACGTCCTGACTTTC. This sequence encodes CASSVANGANVLTF.